The sequence of this T cell receptor (beta chain) was determined in a study of cytomegalovirus exposure and HLA in healthy donors. As for the study in general: The 120 or so validation repertoires were reported in a later analysis to have been generated on the same platform as the approximately 600 first-cohort repertoires. Study-wide findings and caveats: Cytomegalovirus-associated TCR beta chains were listed, numbering roughly 150. Researchers reported that a few CMV-associated chains were confirmed in vitro as CMV antigen-specific.

Separation from the approximately 710-subject first cohort characterized the approximately 130-subject validation cohort, to which the donors belonged. From germline, CDR1 is SGHNT and CDR2 YYREEE (reference sequence). This CDR3 is 16 amino acids long. The ends lost 2 bases at V and 3 bases at J; junction bases unmatched: 9. Sequenced by immunoSEQ multiplex PCR; TCRdb stores in-frame clones only, minus some. The sample consists of 150,000 to 200,000 clones, around 88% of them appearing once. Of note for this clone: Its target is unknown.

The source of this sequence is a woman aged 18-29 years in good health and CMV-seronegative. The V and J genes are TRBV5-4 and TRBJ1-2, with 8 bases lining up with TRBD1. The sample comprised PBMCs. In nucleotides, the CDR3 is TGTGCCAGCAGCTTTGCGGGCAGGGGGCGCGACTATGGCTACACCTTC. The encoded protein is CASSFAGRGRDYGYTF.